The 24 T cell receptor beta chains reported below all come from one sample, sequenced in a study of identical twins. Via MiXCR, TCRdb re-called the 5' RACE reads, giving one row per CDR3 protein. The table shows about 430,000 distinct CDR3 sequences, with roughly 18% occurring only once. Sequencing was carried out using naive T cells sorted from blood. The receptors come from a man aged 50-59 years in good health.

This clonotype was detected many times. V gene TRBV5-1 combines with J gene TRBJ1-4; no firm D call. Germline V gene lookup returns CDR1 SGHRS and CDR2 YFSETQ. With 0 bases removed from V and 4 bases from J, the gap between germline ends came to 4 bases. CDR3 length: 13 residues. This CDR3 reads CASSLEGNEKLFF. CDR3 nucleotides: TGCGCCAGCAGCTTGGAGGGTAATGAAAAACTGTTTTTT.

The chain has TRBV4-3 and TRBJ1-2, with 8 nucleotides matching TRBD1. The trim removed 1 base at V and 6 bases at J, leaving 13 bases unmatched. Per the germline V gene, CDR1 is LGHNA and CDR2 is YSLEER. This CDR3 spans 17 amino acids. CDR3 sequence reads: CASSQAIPGQALDGYTF. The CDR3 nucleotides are TGCGCCAGCAGCCAAGCGATTCCGGGACAGGCCCTTGATGGCTACACCTTC.

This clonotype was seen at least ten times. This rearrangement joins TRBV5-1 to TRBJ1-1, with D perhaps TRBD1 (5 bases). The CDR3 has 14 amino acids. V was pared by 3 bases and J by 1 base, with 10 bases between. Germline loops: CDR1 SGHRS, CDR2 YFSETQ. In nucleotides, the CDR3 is TGCGCCAGCAGCTCGGACGGACAGAACACTGAAGCTTTCTTT. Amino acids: CASSSDGQNTEAFF.

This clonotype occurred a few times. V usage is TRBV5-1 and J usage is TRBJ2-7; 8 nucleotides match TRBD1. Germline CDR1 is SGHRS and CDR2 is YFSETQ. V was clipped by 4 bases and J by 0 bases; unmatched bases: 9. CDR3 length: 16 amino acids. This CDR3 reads CASSPTGVSYSYEQYF. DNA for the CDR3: TGCGCCAGCAGCCCGACAGGGGTCTCTTACTCCTACGAGCAGTACTTC.

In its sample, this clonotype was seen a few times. CDR3 nucleotide sequence: TGTGCCAGCAGCTTAGAATATGGGGTGGCAAGCACAGATACGCAGTATTTT. It translates to CASSLEYGVASTDTQYF. V usage is TRBV7-9 and J usage is TRBJ2-3; the D is unclear. Germline CDR1 reads SEHNR; CDR2 reads FQNEAQ (reference sequence). The CDR3 covers 17 residues. V dropped 1 base and J dropped 0 bases, with 14 bases sitting between them.

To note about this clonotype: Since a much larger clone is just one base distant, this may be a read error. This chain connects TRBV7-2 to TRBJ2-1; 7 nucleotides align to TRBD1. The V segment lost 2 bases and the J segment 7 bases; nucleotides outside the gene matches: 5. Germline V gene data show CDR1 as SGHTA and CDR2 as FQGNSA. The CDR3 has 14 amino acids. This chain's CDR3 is CASSLTGQSNEQFF. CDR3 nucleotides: TGTGCCAGCAGCTTAACGGGACAGTCAAATGAGCAGTTCTTC.

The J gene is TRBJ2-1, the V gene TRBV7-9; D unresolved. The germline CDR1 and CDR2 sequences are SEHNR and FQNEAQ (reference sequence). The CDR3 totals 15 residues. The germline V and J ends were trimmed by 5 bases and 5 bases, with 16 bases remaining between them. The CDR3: CASSPAYYYHNEQFF. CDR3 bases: TGTGCCAGCAGCCCCGCCTACTACTACCACAATGAGCAGTTCTTC. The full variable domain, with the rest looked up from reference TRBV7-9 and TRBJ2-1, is DTGVSQNPRHKITKRGQNVTFRCDPISEHNRLYWYRQTLGQGPEFLTYFQNEAQLEKSRLLSDRFSAERPKGSFSTLEIQRTEQGDSAMYLCASSPAYYYHNEQFFGPGTRLTVL.

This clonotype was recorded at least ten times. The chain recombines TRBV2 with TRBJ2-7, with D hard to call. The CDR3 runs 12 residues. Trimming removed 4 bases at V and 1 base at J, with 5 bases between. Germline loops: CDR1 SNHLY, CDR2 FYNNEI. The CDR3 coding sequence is TGTGCCAGCAGTGTATCTTCCTACGAGCAGTACTTC. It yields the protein CASSVSSYEQYF.

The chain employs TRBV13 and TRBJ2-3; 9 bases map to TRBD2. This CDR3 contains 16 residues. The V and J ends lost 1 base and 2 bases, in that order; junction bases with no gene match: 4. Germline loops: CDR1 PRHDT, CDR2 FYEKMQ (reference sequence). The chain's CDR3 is CASSLAASGDTDTQYF. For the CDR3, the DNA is TGTGCCAGCAGCTTAGCTGCTAGCGGGGACACAGATACGCAGTATTTT.

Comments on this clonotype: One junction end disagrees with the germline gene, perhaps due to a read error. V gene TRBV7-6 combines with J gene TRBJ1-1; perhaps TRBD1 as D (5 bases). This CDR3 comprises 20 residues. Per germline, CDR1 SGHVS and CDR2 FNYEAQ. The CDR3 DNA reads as TGTGCTAGCAGCTTAATGGTGGCAGGACAAAAAGGCCTCATGAACACTGAAGCTTTCTTT. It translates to CASSLMVAGQKGLMNTEAFF.

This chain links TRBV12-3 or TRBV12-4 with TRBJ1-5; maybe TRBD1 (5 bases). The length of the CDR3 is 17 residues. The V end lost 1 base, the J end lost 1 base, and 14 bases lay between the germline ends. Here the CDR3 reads CASSLEGTVGSNQPQHF. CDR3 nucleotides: TGTGCCAGCAGTTTAGAAGGGACGGTGGGAAGCAATCAGCCCCAGCATTTT.

The CDR3 nucleotides read TGTGCCTGGCAGGATGGGAATCAGCCCCAGCATTTT. This sequence encodes CAWQDGNQPQHF. The V and J genes are TRBV30 and TRBJ1-5; D is uncertain. The germline gives CDR1 GTSNPN, CDR2 SVGIG (reference sequence). CDR3 length: 12 amino acids. The V end lost 5 bases, the J end lost 4 bases, and 9 bases lay between the germline ends.

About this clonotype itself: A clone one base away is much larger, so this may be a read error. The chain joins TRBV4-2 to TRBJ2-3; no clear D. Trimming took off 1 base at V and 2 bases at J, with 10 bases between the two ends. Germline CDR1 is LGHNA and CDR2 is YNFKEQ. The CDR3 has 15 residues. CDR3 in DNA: TGTGCCAGCAGCCAAGCAGAAGCAGTCACAGATACGCAGTATTTT. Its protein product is CASSQAEAVTDTQYF.

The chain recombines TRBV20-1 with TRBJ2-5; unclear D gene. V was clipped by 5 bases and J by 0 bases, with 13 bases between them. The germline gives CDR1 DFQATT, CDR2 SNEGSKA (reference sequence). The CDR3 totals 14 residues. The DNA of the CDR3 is TGCAGTGCTTGGTCCTTCCCGTACCAAGAGACCCAGTACTTC. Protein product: CSAWSFPYQETQYF.

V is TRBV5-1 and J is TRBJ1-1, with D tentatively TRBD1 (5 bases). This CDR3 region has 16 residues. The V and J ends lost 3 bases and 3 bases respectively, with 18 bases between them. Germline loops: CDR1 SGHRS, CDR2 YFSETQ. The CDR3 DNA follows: TGCGCCAGCAGCTCCTCTTCACAGGCAAGATACACTGAAGCTTTCTTT. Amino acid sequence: CASSSSSQARYTEAFF.

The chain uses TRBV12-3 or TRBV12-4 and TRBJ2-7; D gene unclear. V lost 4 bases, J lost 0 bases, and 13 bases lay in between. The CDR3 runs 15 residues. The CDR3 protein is CASSSSWADSYEQYF. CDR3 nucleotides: TGTGCCAGCAGTTCGTCATGGGCCGACTCCTACGAGCAGTACTTC.

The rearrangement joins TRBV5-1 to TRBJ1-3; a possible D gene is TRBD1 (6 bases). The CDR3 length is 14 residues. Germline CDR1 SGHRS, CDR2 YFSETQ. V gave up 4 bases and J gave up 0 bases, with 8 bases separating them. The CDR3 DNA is TGCGCCAGCAGCCCACAGGGCTCTGGAAACACCATATATTTT. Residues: CASSPQGSGNTIYF.

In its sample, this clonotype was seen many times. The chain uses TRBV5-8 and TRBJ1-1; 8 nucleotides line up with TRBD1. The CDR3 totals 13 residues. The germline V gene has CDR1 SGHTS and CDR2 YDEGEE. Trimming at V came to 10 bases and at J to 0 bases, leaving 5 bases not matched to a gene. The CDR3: CAGRQGMNTEAFF. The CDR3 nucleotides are TGTGCCGGGAGACAGGGGATGAACACTGAAGCTTTCTTT. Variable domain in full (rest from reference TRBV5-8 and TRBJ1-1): EAGVTQSPTHLIKTRGQQATLRCSPISGHTSVYWYQQALGLGLQFLLWYDEGEERNRGNFPPRFSGRQFPNYSSELNVNALELEDSALYLCAGRQGMNTEAFFGQGTRLTVV.

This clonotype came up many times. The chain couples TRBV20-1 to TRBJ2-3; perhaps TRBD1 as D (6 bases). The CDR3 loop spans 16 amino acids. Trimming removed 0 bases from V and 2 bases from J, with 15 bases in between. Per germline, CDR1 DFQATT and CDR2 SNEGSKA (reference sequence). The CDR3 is CSARDLRQDYTDTQYF. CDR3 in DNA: TGCAGTGCTAGAGATTTGAGACAGGATTACACAGATACGCAGTATTTT.

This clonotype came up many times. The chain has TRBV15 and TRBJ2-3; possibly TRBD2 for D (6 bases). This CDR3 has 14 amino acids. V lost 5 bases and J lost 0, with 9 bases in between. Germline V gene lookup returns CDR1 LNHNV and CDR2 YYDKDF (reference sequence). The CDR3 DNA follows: TGTGCCACCAGCCCCGGGGGAAGCACAGATACGCAGTATTTT. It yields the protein CATSPGGSTDTQYF.

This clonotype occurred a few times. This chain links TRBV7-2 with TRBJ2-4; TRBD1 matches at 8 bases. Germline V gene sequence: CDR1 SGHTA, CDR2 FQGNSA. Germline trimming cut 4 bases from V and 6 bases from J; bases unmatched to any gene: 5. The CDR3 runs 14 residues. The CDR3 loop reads CASSSRQGRNIQYF. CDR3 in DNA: TGTGCCAGCAGCTCCCGACAGGGGCGAAACATTCAGTACTTC.

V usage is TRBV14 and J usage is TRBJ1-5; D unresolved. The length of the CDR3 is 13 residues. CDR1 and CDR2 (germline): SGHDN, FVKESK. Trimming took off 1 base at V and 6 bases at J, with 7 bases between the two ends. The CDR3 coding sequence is TGTGCCAGCAGCCAAGGTGCTAGTCAGCCCCAGCATTTT. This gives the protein CASSQGASQPQHF.

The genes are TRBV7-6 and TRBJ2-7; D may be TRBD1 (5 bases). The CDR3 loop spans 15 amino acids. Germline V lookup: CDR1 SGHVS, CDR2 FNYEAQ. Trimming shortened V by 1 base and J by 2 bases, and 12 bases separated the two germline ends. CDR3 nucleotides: TGTGCCAGCAGCTTAGACAGGTTCCCCCCCTACGAGCAGTACTTC. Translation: CASSLDRFPPYEQYF.

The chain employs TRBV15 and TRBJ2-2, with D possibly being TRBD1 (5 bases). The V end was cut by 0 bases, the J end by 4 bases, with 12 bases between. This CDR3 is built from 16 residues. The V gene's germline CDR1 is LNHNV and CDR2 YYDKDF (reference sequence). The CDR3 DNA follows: TGTGCCACCAGCAGAGATCCCCAGGGTAGCACCGGGGAGCTGTTTTTT. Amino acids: CATSRDPQGSTGELFF.